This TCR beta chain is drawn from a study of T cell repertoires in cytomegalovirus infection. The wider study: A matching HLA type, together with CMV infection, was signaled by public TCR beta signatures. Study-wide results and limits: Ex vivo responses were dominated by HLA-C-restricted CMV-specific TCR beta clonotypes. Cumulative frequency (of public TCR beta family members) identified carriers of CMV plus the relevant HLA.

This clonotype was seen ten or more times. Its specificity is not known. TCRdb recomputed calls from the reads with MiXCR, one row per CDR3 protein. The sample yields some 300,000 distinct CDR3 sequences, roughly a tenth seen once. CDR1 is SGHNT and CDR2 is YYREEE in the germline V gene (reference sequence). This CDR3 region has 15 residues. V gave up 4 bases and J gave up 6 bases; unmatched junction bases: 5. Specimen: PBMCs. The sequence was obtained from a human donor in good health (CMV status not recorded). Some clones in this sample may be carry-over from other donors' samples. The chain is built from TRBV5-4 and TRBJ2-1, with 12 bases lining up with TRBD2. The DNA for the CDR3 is TGTGCCAGCAGCGAGCCTAGCGGGGGGGCCAATGAGCAGTTCTTC. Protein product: CASSEPSGGANEQFF.